The 2 T cell receptor beta chains presented below share a single source sample, sequenced in a study of T cells after yellow fever vaccination. From the 5' RACE reads, TCRdb called clonotypes with MiXCR, one entry per CDR3 protein. The data hold about 580,000 distinct CDR3 sequences, with about a sixth observed a single time. Sample: PBMCs, taken more than 4 days after the first yellow fever vaccination. The receptors were sampled from a man between 18 and 35 years old who received the YFV17D yellow fever vaccine.

The J gene is TRBJ2-7, the V gene TRBV5-4; the D gene could be TRBD1 or TRBD2 (5 bases each). Germline V lookup: CDR1 SGHNT, CDR2 YYREEE (reference sequence). The CDR3 runs to 14 residues. Trimming pared 4 bases from V and 4 bases from J, leaving 15 bases between. The CDR3 DNA reads TGTGCCAGCAGCCGTAATGAGGGGAATTACGAGCAGTACTTC. This sequence encodes CASSRNEGNYEQYF.

This clonotype was seen a few times. The CDR3 DNA follows: TGTGCCAGCAGTCCTCCGTCGAGCGGCGGCGAGACCCAGTACTTC. Protein sequence: CASSPPSSGGETQYF. The rearrangement joins TRBV12-3 or TRBV12-4 to TRBJ2-5; maybe TRBD2 (5 bases). Trimming left V 5 bases short and J 5 bases short, with 18 bases between. The CDR3 has 15 amino acids.